Following are 8 T cell receptor beta chains from one sample sequenced in a study of Tregs in tolerant kidney transplant recipients. Using immunoSEQ multiplex PCR, the repertoire was profiled, and TCRdb retains in-frame clones only, with some absent. The sample yields tens of thousands of clones, approximately 90% seen once. The sample consisted of Tregs from blood, taken before the transplant. These receptors were obtained from a human donor who received a combined kidney and bone marrow transplant.

V is TRBV6-1 and J is TRBJ1-5; D gene ambiguous. The germline V and J ends were trimmed by 3 bases and 0 bases, with 9 bases remaining between them. CDR1 and CDR2 from the germline V gene are MNHNS and SASEGT. The CDR3 sequence is 15 residues long. This CDR3 is CASSDLTVSNQPQHF. The CDR3 DNA follows: TGTGCCAGCAGTGACCTTACAGTTAGCAATCAGCCCCAGCATTTT.

The count of this clone is one. The chain has TRBV27 and TRBJ2-5; perhaps D is TRBD1 or TRBD2 (5 bases each). V lost 5 bases and J 3 bases, leaving 13 bases between the germline ends. Germline V gives CDR1 MNHEY, CDR2 SMNVEV (reference sequence). There are 14 residues in the CDR3. CDR3 in DNA: TGTGCCAGCAGTGCCTGGGACCACAAAGAGACCCAGTACTTC. It translates to CASSAWDHKETQYF.

The V call is TRBV4-2, the J call TRBJ2-7; 11 bases are shared with TRBD2. After removal of 3 bases from V and 2 bases from J, the junction contained 12 bases not matched to a gene. Germline CDR1 and CDR2: LGHNA and YNFKEQ. The CDR3 spans 18 residues. CDR3 region: CASSHSAPGTSGPYEQYF. The CDR3 coding sequence is TGTGCCAGCAGCCACTCGGCCCCAGGGACTAGCGGACCCTACGAGCAGTACTTC.

The chain combines TRBV5-1 with TRBJ2-5; 8 bases match TRBD2. Trimming at V came to 3 bases and at J to 2 bases, leaving 6 bases not matched to a gene. The CDR3 sequence is 15 residues long. CDR1 is SGHRS, CDR2 YFSETQ, per germline. The CDR3 reads CASSYGTSIQETQYF. For the CDR3, the DNA is TGCGCCAGCAGCTACGGGACTAGTATACAAGAGACCCAGTACTTC.

V usage is TRBV5-1 and J usage is TRBJ2-7; 13 positions match TRBD2. Per the germline V gene, CDR1 is SGHRS and CDR2 is YFSETQ. Trimming removed 0 bases from V and 8 bases from J; junction bases left unmatched: 5. The CDR3 spans 15 residues. The CDR3 loop is CASSLEALAGGKQYF. The CDR3 DNA is TGCGCCAGCAGCTTGGAAGCACTAGCGGGAGGGAAGCAGTACTTC.

The chain is built from TRBV11-2 and TRBJ1-1; 9 positions match TRBD1. The CDR3 runs 14 residues. Trimming at V came to 5 bases and at J to 5 bases, leaving 6 bases not matched to a gene. The germline gives CDR1 SGHAT, CDR2 FQNNGV. Here the CDR3 reads CASSLDRGATEAFF. The CDR3, as DNA: TGTGCCAGCAGCCTGGACAGGGGTGCGACTGAAGCTTTCTTT. Variable domain in full (rest from reference TRBV11-2 and TRBJ1-1): EAGVAQSPRYKIIEKRQSVAFWCNPISGHATLYWYQQILGQGPKLLIQFQNNGVVDDSQLPKDRFSAERLKGVDSTLKIQPAKLEDSAVYLCASSLDRGATEAFFGQGTRLTVV.

The rearrangement uses TRBV7-6 and TRBJ2-6, with D possibly being TRBD1 (5 bases). The V and J ends lost 5 bases and 0 bases respectively, with 11 bases between them. This CDR3 has 16 amino acids. Germline V CDR1 and CDR2: SGHVS, FNYEAQ. The CDR3 loop is CASSISGISGANVLTF. The CDR3 DNA reads TGTGCCAGCAGCATCTCAGGGATCTCTGGGGCCAACGTCCTGACTTTC.

This sequence joins TRBV5-1 and TRBJ2-3, with D perhaps TRBD1 (7 bases). Per the germline V gene, CDR1 is SGHRS and CDR2 is YFSETQ. There are 15 residues in the CDR3. V was clipped by 3 bases and J by 5 bases, with 16 bases between them. CDR3 nucleotides: TGCGCCAGCAGCTCGGGACAGCGGGCGGGAGATACGCAGTATTTT. Translated, it gives CASSSGQRAGDTQYF.